A selection of T cell receptor beta chains follows, all from one sample in a study of Graves' ophthalmopathy and Graves' hyperthyroidism. One entry per CDR3 protein, called by TCRdb with MiXCR from the multiplex PCR reads. The table records about 700,000 distinct CDR3 sequences, roughly 39% of them present only once. The specimen was peripheral blood. The receptors come from an adult man with Graves' ophthalmopathy. The CDR3 runs from the conserved cysteine through the conserved F or W. Fields, in order: clone size, J gene, D gene, V gene, CDR3 DNA, CDR3 protein. A D gene is named only where the DNA matches it firmly. Some rows mark clone size as missing; the rest say once, few, many or name a class of expanded clone.

NA,TRBJ1-2,NA,TRBV10-3,TGTGCCATCAGACCGGGAGCAGGGAATTATGGCTACACCTTC,CAIRPGAGNYGYTF
NA,TRBJ1-2,NA,TRBV4-2,TGTGCCAGCAGCCCAGACAACGACTATGGCTACACCTTC,CASSPDNDYGYTF
many,TRBJ2-7,NA,TRBV10-2,TGCGCCACCCGTGACAGAAACTACGAGCAGTACTTC,CATRDRNYEQYF
once,TRBJ2-5,TRBD1,TRBV30,TGTGCCTGGAGTGGGACAGGGCAAGAGACCCAGTACTTC,CAWSGTGQETQYF
once,TRBJ2-5,NA,TRBV20-1,TGCAGTGCTAAGAAACAGTACTTC,CSAKKQYF
once,TRBJ1-1,NA,TRBV27,TGTGCCAGCAGTCGAACGTTCGTGGGCAGGGTTCTTAACACTGAAGCTTTCTTT,CASSRTFVGRVLNTEAFF
many,TRBJ1-1,TRBD1,TRBV7-3,TGTGCCAGCAGCCTACAGGGGGCGAAGACTGAAGCTTTCTTT,CASSLQGAKTEAFF
few,TRBJ2-7,TRBD2,TRBV11-2,TGTGCCAGCAGCCGTAGACGGGGGGGTTCCTACGAGCAGTACTTC,CASSRRRGGSYEQYF
NA,TRBJ2-3,NA,TRBV11-2,TGTGCCAGCAGCTTAGGCCTACTCCTCACAGATACGCAGTATTTT,CASSLGLLLTDTQYF
few,TRBJ1-5,NA,TRBV12-3/TRBV12-4,TGTGCTAGTGGCAGCCGGGACGGTTATAGCAATCAGCCCCAGCATTTT,CASGSRDGYSNQPQHF
many,TRBJ1-2,TRBD1,TRBV20-1,TGCAGTGCTAGTTCCGGGACAGGGAGCGGCTACACCTTC,CSASSGTGSGYTF
NA,TRBJ1-1,NA,TRBV7-2,TGTGCCAGCAGCCAGGGAACGGGTCACACTGAAGCTTTCTTT,CASSQGTGHTEAFF
NA,TRBJ2-1,NA,TRBV2,TGTGCCAGCTTTGCGGGGAATTACAATGAGCAGTTCTTC,CASFAGNYNEQFF
NA,TRBJ2-3,TRBD1,TRBV10-3,TGTGCCATCACCTCGGGACAGGGAGTGACAGATACGCAGTATTTT,CAITSGQGVTDTQYF
many,TRBJ2-7,TRBD1,TRBV5-1,TGCGCCAGCAGCCCCGGACAGGACGCGGTCTACGAGCAGTACTTC,CASSPGQDAVYEQYF
once,TRBJ1-1,TRBD1,TRBV24-1,TGTGCCACCAGTGATTTGCGGGACAGGACTGAAGCTTTCTTT,CATSDLRDRTEAFF
once,TRBJ2-5,NA,TRBV7-8,TGTGCTATTCTTGGGGAGACCCAGTACTTC,CAILGETQYF
many,TRBJ2-5,TRBD1,TRBV11-2,TGTGCCAGCAGCTTCCCGGGACAGGGGGAGGAGACCCAGTACTTC,CASSFPGQGEETQYF
few,TRBJ1-2,TRBD1,TRBV7-2,TGTGCCAGCGGTCCGACAGGGTATGGCTACACCTTC,CASGPTGYGYTF
many,TRBJ1-4,NA,TRBV7-6,TGTGCCAGCAGCCCCGAGGCCTCAACTAATGAAAAACTGTTTTTT,CASSPEASTNEKLFF
many,TRBJ1-6,TRBD1,TRBV12-3/TRBV12-4,TGTGCCAGCAGTTTATGGGACAGGGCCCCTTCACCCCTCCACTTT,CASSLWDRAPSPLHF
NA,TRBJ2-3,TRBD2,TRBV4-2,TGTGCCAGCAGCGGGCAAGCGGGAGGGCCCACAGAGACGCAGTATTTT,CASSGQAGGPTETQYF
NA,TRBJ1-6,NA,TRBV7-9,TGTGCCAGCAGCTTACGGTCGGGGGGCGAGAGATCACCCCTCCACTTT,CASSLRSGGERSPLHF
NA,TRBJ2-5,TRBD2,TRBV7-6,TGTGCCAGCAGGCGACTAGCGGGGGCCCTACAAGAGACCCAGTACTTC,CASRRLAGALQETQYF
NA,TRBJ1-4,TRBD1,TRBV5-6,TGTGCCAGCAGCCGGACAGGGCTGGTCGAAAAACTGTTTTTT,CASSRTGLVEKLFF
NA,TRBJ1-1,NA,TRBV29-1,TGCAGCTTAGAGCCGCAGGGACGTCCTGAAGCTTTCTTT,CSLEPQGRPEAFF
NA,TRBJ2-7,NA,TRBV6-5,TGTGCCAGCAGTTACTCCGCGTCCACCTACGAGCAGTACTTC,CASSYSASTYEQYF
few,TRBJ1-4,NA,TRBV6-1,TGTGCCAGCAGTGAAGCAGGGGGGGGCGAAGAAAAACTGTTTTTT,CASSEAGGGEEKLFF
NA,TRBJ2-2,TRBD2,TRBV11-1,TGTGCCAGCAGCCCGAGAGCGGGAGGGCCCGCCGGGGAGCTGTTTTTT,CASSPRAGGPAGELFF
many,TRBJ2-5,TRBD1,TRBV12-3/TRBV12-4,TGTGCCAGCAGTCTAAGGACAGGGGGCGGGGAGACCCAGTACTTC,CASSLRTGGGETQYF
NA,TRBJ1-5,TRBD1,TRBV30,TGTGCCTGGTCCAGGGGGGCTTGGCCCCAGCATTTT,CAWSRGAWPQHF
NA,TRBJ1-6,NA,TRBV10-3,TGTGCCATCAGGGCGCAGGGGTTTGGATCACCCCTCCACTTT,CAIRAQGFGSPLHF
NA,TRBJ1-1,TRBD1,TRBV29-1,TGCAGCAGTCCGTCGGGACAGGTAGGAGGTGGTAACACTGAAGCTTTCTTT,CSSPSGQVGGGNTEAFF
NA,TRBJ1-6,TRBD1,TRBV5-1,TGCGCCAGCAGCTTGGGGACAGGGGGTATCTATAATTCACCCCTCCACTTT,CASSLGTGGIYNSPLHF
NA,TRBJ1-1,TRBD1,TRBV7-9,TGTGCCAGCAGCCTCCGCGGGACAGGAAGAATGAACACTGAAGCTTTCTTT,CASSLRGTGRMNTEAFF
many,TRBJ2-7,NA,TRBV2,TGTGCCAGCCGCCCCTTAAGACACTACGAGCAGTACTTC,CASRPLRHYEQYF
NA,TRBJ1-4,NA,TRBV25-1,TGTGCCAGCAGATACCAGGCGACATGGAATGAAAAACTGTTTTTT,CASRYQATWNEKLFF
NA,TRBJ1-1,NA,TRBV10-2,TGCGCCAGTTCCCGGGACCCTGGGGGGAACACTGAAGCTTTCTTT,CASSRDPGGNTEAFF
NA,TRBJ2-1,NA,TRBV7-9,TGTGCCAGCAGCTTAGGACACGATCCGTTCTTC,CASSLGHDPFF
NA,TRBJ2-6,NA,TRBV27,TGTGCCAGCAGTTTAGGGTTGGGAAGCTCTGGGGCCAACGTCCTGACTTTC,CASSLGLGSSGANVLTF
NA,TRBJ1-1,TRBD1,TRBV7-2,TGTGCCACCGGACAGGGGGCAGGGGGCACTGAAGCTTTCTTT,CATGQGAGGTEAFF
many,TRBJ2-2,TRBD1,TRBV29-1,TGCAGCGTGGGGACAGGGGACACCGGGGAGCTGTTTTTT,CSVGTGDTGELFF
many,TRBJ1-4,NA,TRBV7-9,TGTGCCAGCAGCTTCCCGGGACCTACGAATGAAAAACTGTTTTTT,CASSFPGPTNEKLFF
few,TRBJ2-5,NA,TRBV10-3,TGTGCCAGCAGTGACGGGAAAGAGACCCAGTACTTC,CASSDGKETQYF
NA,TRBJ1-1,TRBD1,TRBV5-1,TGCGCCAGCAGCCGGACAGGGTTTGGGATGATGAACACTGGAGCTTTCTTT,CASSRTGFGMMNTGAFF
NA,TRBJ1-3,NA,TRBV15,TGTGCCACCAGCAGAGATTTGGCAGGGAGTTCTGGAAACACCATATATTTT,CATSRDLAGSSGNTIYF
NA,TRBJ2-5,NA,TRBV29-1,TGCAGCGTTGAAGACGGGGTTAGCGGTCAAGAGACCCAGTACTTC,CSVEDGVSGQETQYF
NA,TRBJ2-2,NA,TRBV7-9,TGTGCCAGCAGCTTAGGATCGAACACCGGGGAGCTGGTTTTT,CASSLGSNTGELVF
many,TRBJ2-2,NA,TRBV7-8,TGTGCCAGCAGCGCGAGCGTCACCGGGGAGCTGTTTTTT,CASSASVTGELFF
NA,TRBJ1-1,TRBD1,TRBV15,TGTGCCAGCAGCGCCCGAGGGGGCATTGACGCTGAAGCTTTCTTT,CASSARGGIDAEAFF
NA,TRBJ1-2,NA,TRBV15,TGTGCTACCAGCAGGGACGGATCCTGTGGCTACACCTTC,CATSRDGSCGYTF
NA,TRBJ2-5,TRBD1,TRBV10-3,TGTGCCATCAACGACGCAGGGGGCCAAGAGACCCAGTACTTC,CAINDAGGQETQYF
NA,TRBJ1-4,NA,TRBV7-9,TGTGCCAGCAGCTTGGGGGGGGCCGACGGCACGGGAGAAAAACTGTTTTTT,CASSLGGADGTGEKLFF
few,TRBJ1-1,TRBD1,TRBV6-5,TGTGCCAGCAGGCTGGACAGGGACGCTGAAGCTTTCTTT,CASRLDRDAEAFF
many,TRBJ1-2,NA,TRBV19,TGTGCCAGTACCAATTCGCCAGGGACTCGTGGCTACACCTTC,CASTNSPGTRGYTF
NA,TRBJ1-4,TRBD1,TRBV7-9,TGTGCCAGCAGCTCGTGGACAGGGGCCGTTGGAAAACTGTTTTTT,CASSSWTGAVGKLFF
NA,TRBJ1-1,TRBD1,TRBV2,TGTGCCAGCAGGGAGACAGGGGGGATGAACACTGAAGCTTTCTTT,CASRETGGMNTEAFF
NA,TRBJ2-1,NA,TRBV7-3,TGTGCCGGCAGCAACTCAGCCTTCCAATTCGAGCAGTTCTTC,CAGSNSAFQFEQFF